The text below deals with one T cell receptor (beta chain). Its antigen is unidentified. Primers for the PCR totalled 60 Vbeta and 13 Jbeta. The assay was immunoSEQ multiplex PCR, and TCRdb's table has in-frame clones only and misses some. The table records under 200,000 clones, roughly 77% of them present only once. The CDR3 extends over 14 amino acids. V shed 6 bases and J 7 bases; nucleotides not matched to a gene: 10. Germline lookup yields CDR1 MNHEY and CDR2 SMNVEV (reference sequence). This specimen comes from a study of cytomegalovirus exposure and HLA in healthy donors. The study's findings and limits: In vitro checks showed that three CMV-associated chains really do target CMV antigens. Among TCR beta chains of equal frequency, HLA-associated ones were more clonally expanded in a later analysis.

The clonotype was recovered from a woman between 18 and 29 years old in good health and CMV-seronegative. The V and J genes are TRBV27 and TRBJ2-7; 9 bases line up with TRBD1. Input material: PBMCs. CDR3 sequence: CASSSGQGFREQYF. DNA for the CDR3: TGTGCCAGCAGCTCGGGACAGGGTTTCAGGGAGCAGTACTTC.